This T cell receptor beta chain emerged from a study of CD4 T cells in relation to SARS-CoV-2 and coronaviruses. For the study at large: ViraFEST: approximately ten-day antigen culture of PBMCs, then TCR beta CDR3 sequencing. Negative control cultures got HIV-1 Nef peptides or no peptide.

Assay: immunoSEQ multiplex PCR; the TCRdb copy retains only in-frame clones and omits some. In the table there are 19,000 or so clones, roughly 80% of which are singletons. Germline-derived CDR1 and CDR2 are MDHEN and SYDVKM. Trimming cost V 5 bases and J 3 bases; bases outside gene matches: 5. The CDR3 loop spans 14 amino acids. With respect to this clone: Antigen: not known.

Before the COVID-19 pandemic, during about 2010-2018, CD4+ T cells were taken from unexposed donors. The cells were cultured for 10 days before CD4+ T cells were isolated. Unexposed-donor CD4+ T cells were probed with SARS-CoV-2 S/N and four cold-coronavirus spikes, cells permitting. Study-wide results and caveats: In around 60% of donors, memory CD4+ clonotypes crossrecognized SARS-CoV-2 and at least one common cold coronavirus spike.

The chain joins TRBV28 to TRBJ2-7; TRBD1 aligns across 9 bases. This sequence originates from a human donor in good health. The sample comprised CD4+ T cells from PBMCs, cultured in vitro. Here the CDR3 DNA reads TGTGCCAGCAGTACCCGACAGGGGGGCTACGAGCAGTACTTC. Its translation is CASSTRQGGYEQYF.